This is a list of T cell receptor beta chains from one sample in a study of blood T cell repertoires in COVID-19. Here immunoSEQ multiplex PCR was the method, and the copy in TCRdb shows in-frame clones only, minus some. The data contain 110,000 or so clones, roughly four fifths of them singletons. Sequencing was done on a sample of peripheral blood. These TCRs come from a woman between 70 and 85 years old with acute or convalescent COVID-19. CDR3s include the opening cysteine and the closing phenylalanine or tryptophan. D genes are given only for firm matches. Size tells how often a clone was seen (once, few, many) or the class of an expanded clone, and some rows leave it out.

v_gene	abundance	d_gene	j_gene	CDR3aa	CDR3nt
TRBV3-1/TRBV3-2	NA	TRBD1	TRBJ1-4	CASSPGTGARGEKLFF	TGTGCCAGCAGCCCGGGCACAGGGGCACGAGGTGAAAAACTGTTTTTT
TRBV3-1/TRBV3-2	NA	NA	TRBJ1-5	CASSQSLSNQPQHF	TGTGCCAGCAGCCAGAGCCTGAGCAATCAGCCCCAGCATTTT
TRBV4-3	NA	NA	TRBJ1-4	CASSQGQSSNEKLFF	TGCGCCAGCAGCCAAGGACAGTCCTCTAATGAAAAACTGTTTTTT
TRBV6-5	NA	TRBD2	TRBJ2-1	CASSYLGLAGVEQFF	TGTGCCAGCAGTTACCTGGGACTAGCGGGAGTCGAGCAGTTCTTC
TRBV28	NA	NA	TRBJ1-2	CASSLFATGRAYGYTF	TGTGCCAGCAGTTTATTTGCCACAGGAAGAGCCTATGGCTACACCTTC
TRBV4-2	NA	NA	TRBJ2-4	CASSQAEGGIQYF	TGTGCCAGCAGCCAAGCAGAAGGGGGCATTCAGTACTTC
TRBV6-6	NA	TRBD1	TRBJ1-2	CASSYGGQLVGYTF	TGTGCCAGCAGTTACGGGGGACAGCTTGTTGGCTACACCTTC
TRBV14	NA	TRBD1	TRBJ2-7	CASSLGTGGYEQYF	TGTGCCAGCAGCCTCGGGACAGGGGGCTACGAGCAGTACTTC
TRBV30	NA	NA	TRBJ1-3	CAWRPGLVSGNTIYF	TGTGCCTGGAGACCGGGACTCGTCTCTGGAAACACCATATATTTT
TRBV11-2	NA	NA	TRBJ2-3	CASSLDMTDTQYF	TGTGCCAGCAGCTTAGATATGACAGATACGCAGTATTTT
TRBV7-9	NA	TRBD2	TRBJ2-7	CASSSSGTYEQYF	TGTGCCAGCAGCTCTAGCGGCACCTACGAGCAGTACTTC
TRBV4-3	NA	NA	TRBJ2-2	CASRAHAGTGELFF	TGCGCCAGCAGGGCCCACGCGGGGACCGGGGAGCTGTTTTTT
TRBV5-4	NA	NA	TRBJ1-2	CASSLGPGEQYYGYTF	TGTGCCAGCAGCTTGGGCCCAGGGGAGCAGTACTATGGCTACACCTTC
TRBV5-1	NA	NA	TRBJ2-1	CASMVGGTSYNEQFF	TGCGCCAGCATGGTCGGCGGGACCTCCTACAATGAGCAGTTCTTC
TRBV19	NA	NA	TRBJ1-5	CASNQAYNQPQHF	TGTGCCAGTAACCAGGCCTATAATCAGCCCCAGCATTTT
TRBV7-2	once	TRBD2	TRBJ2-2	CASSPGASGGLYTGELFF	TGTGCCAGCAGCCCTGGGGCTAGCGGGGGGTTGTACACCGGGGAGCTGTTTTTT
TRBV6-5	NA	TRBD1	TRBJ2-5	CASRHTGGQETQYF	TGTGCCAGCAGACACACAGGGGGACAAGAGACCCAGTACTTC
TRBV2	NA	NA	TRBJ1-1	CASSDPPPGTEAFF	TGTGCCAGCAGTGATCCCCCCCCGGGGACTGAAGCTTTCTTT
TRBV7-2	NA	NA	TRBJ1-2	CASSQELQGTRYTF	TGTGCCAGCAGCCAAGAATTACAGGGAACCCGCTACACCTTC
TRBV7-6	NA	TRBD2	TRBJ2-2	CASSAPGLAANTGELFF	TGTGCCAGCAGCGCACCGGGACTAGCGGCGAACACCGGGGAGCTGTTTTTT
TRBV24-1	NA	TRBD1	TRBJ2-1	CATSETGTGVDEQFF	TGTGCCACCAGTGAAACCGGGACAGGGGTGGATGAGCAGTTCTTC
TRBV6-6	NA	NA	TRBJ1-6	CASRPGSSYNSPLHF	TGTGCCAGCAGACCGGGATCCTCCTATAATTCACCCCTCCACTTT
TRBV30	NA	NA	TRBJ1-6	CAWSSRGINSPLHF	TGTGCCTGGAGTTCAAGGGGGATCAATTCACCCCTCCACTTT
TRBV19	once	TRBD1	TRBJ1-4	CASTGTGGFPTNEKLFF	TGTGCCAGTACTGGGACAGGGGGCTTCCCAACTAATGAAAAACTGTTTTTT
TRBV18	NA	TRBD2	TRBJ2-7	CASSPALLAGLYEQYF	TGTGCCAGCTCCCCTGCCTTACTAGCGGGTCTCTACGAGCAGTACTTC
TRBV27	NA	NA	TRBJ1-1	CASSFHSTGTLRNTEAFF	TGTGCCAGCAGTTTCCACTCTACCGGGACATTAAGGAACACTGAAGCTTTCTTT
TRBV5-6	once	TRBD1	TRBJ1-1	CASRRQGGTEAFF	TGTGCCAGCAGACGACAGGGGGGCACTGAAGCTTTCTTT
TRBV6-5	NA	NA	TRBJ1-3	CASSRGSGNTIYF	TGTGCCAGCAGTCGGGGGTCTGGAAACACCATATATTTT